One sample yielded the 9 T cell receptor beta chains listed below, sequenced in a study of blood T cell repertoires in COVID-19. Assay: immunoSEQ multiplex PCR; the TCRdb copy retains only in-frame clones and omits some. The sample comprises approximately 100,000 clones, about 80% of which are singletons, and 24% rests with the top ten. The material sequenced was peripheral blood. The receptors originated from a man aged 70-80 years with acute or convalescent COVID-19.

V is TRBV7-9 and J is TRBJ2-1; 7 bases are shared with TRBD2. V was pared by 5 bases and J by 7 bases, with 14 bases of the junction left unmatched. In germline, CDR1 is SEHNR, CDR2 FQNEAQ (reference sequence). This CDR3 has 16 amino acids. For the CDR3, the DNA is TGTGCCAGCAGCCCGGCTCTATGGCGGGAGTCTAATGAGCAGTTCTTC. Translating it yields CASSPALWRESNEQFF.

Written as DNA, the CDR3 is TGCGCCAGCAGCTTGATTCTAGCAGTAGGCACAGATACGCAGTATTTT. Translation gives CASSLILAVGTDTQYF. The V and J genes are TRBV5-1 and TRBJ2-3, with D tentatively TRBD2 (5 bases). Per germline, CDR1 SGHRS and CDR2 YFSETQ. Trimming stripped 1 base from V and 1 base from J, with 13 bases between. The length of the CDR3 is 16 residues.

The chain joins TRBV18 to TRBJ2-5; D ambiguous. Germline V gene sequence: CDR1 KGHSH, CDR2 LQKENI. CDR3 length: 15 residues. V shed 4 bases and J shed 1 base, with 13 bases lying between them. The CDR3 DNA is TGTGCCAGCTCACTCACGACAATTTCCCAAGAGACCCAGTACTTC. This gives the protein CASSLTTISQETQYF. Using reference TRBV18 and TRBJ2-5 for the parts outside the CDR3, the full variable domain is NAGVMQNPRHLVRRRGQEARLRCSPMKGHSHVYWYRQLPEEGLKFMVYLQKENIIDESGMPKERFSAEFPKEGPSILRIQQVVRGDSAAYFCASSLTTISQETQYFGPGTRLLVL.

The gene calls are TRBV28 and TRBJ2-7; TRBD2 agrees at 10 bases. The germline V gene has CDR1 MDHEN and CDR2 SYDVKM. V trimming: 3 bases; J trimming: 5 bases; junction bases outside the gene matches: 7. The CDR3 sequence is 15 residues long. CDR3 DNA sequence: TGTGCCAGCAGTTTTTTACTAGCGGGAATGGACGAGCAGTACTTC. Its protein is CASSFLLAGMDEQYF.

The chain uses TRBV6-2 or TRBV6-3 and TRBJ2-4, with TRBD1 matching over 7 bases. The V gene end was trimmed by 2 bases and the J gene end by 5 bases; junction bases not matched to a gene: 9. The CDR3 length is 16 residues. CDR1 is MNHEY and CDR2 is SVGEGT in the germline V gene. Written as DNA, the CDR3 is TGTGCCAGCAGTTACCTCAATTACAGGGGAGAAAACATTCAGTACTTC. Translating it yields CASSYLNYRGENIQYF.

CDR3 sequence (DNA): TGTGCCAGTAGTAGAGGGACAGGGCGGAACTATGGCTACACCTTC. Amino acid sequence: CASSRGTGRNYGYTF. The chain recombines TRBV19 with TRBJ1-2, with TRBD1 matching 9 bases. The CDR3 is made up of 15 amino acids. The junction had 5 bases not matched to a gene; V was cut back by 4 bases and J by 2 bases. The V gene's germline CDR1 is LNHDA and CDR2 SQIVND (reference sequence).

The chain links TRBV2 to TRBJ2-7; tentative D call: TRBD1 (6 bases). Trimming took off 8 bases at V and 3 bases at J, with 11 bases between the two ends. Germline V gives CDR1 SNHLY, CDR2 FYNNEI. CDR3 size: 12 residues. CDR3 nucleotide sequence: TGTGCCAGCGGGGGCCAGGGCTACGAGCAGTACTTC. Translating it yields CASGGQGYEQYF.

V is TRBV4-1 and J is TRBJ1-5; maybe TRBD1 (6 bases). The CDR3 loop spans 14 amino acids. CDR1 is MGHRA and CDR2 is YSYEKL in the germline V gene. Trimming took off 5 bases at V and 2 bases at J, with 10 bases between the two ends. CDR3 in amino acids: CASSARGGNQPQHF. The CDR3 DNA reads TGCGCCAGCAGCGCCAGGGGAGGCAATCAGCCCCAGCATTTT.

The chain joins TRBV4-1 to TRBJ1-5; D is possibly TRBD1 (6 bases). The germline V and J ends were trimmed by 1 base and 2 bases, with 12 bases remaining between them. Germline V CDR1 and CDR2: MGHRA, YSYEKL. The CDR3 totals 16 residues. The CDR3 loop reads CASSQGQAFGNQPQHF. The CDR3 DNA sequence: TGCGCCAGCAGCCAAGGACAGGCTTTTGGCAATCAGCCCCAGCATTTT.